The sequence of this TCR beta chain was determined in a study of vaccination effects on CD4 cells after COVID-19. Study-level results: Convalescent patients were scarce in the study, and it lacked early post-infection timepoints. Clones arising from infection and from vaccination showed marked clonal contraction late after vaccination.

In the ViraFEST assay, antigen-specific CD4+ clonotypes were identified by expansion after peptide-pool stimulation. Investigators separated out CD4+ T cells once about eleven days of culture had passed. Nucleocapsid antibody tests were negative, and the vaccine recipients had no prior SARS-CoV-2 infection. It was with roughly 9.5 IU/ml IL-2 and 8 to 10 ug/ml peptides that some 1.9 million PBMC per well were cultured. IL-2 medium took the place of half the medium on both days 3 and 7. Comments on this clone: As yet, its antigen is unknown.

The method was immunoSEQ multiplex PCR; TCRdb's version includes in-frame clones alone and lacks a portion of them. The table has about 73,000 clones, around 74% seen once. The CDR3 spans 11 residues. V gave up 6 bases and J gave up 2 bases, with 3 bases separating them. CDR1 MDHEN and CDR2 SYDVKM come from the germline V gene. The TCR originated in a human donor who received a COVID-19 vaccine. The genes are TRBV28 and TRBJ2-3; D remains unclear. The sample here was CD4+ T cells from PBMCs cultured with HCoV-NL63 spike peptides, taken before COVID-19 vaccination. DNA for the CDR3: TGTGCCAGCAGCATCACAGATACGCAGTATTTT. Translation gives CASSITDTQYF. Full variable domain (rest looked up from reference TRBV28 and TRBJ2-3): DVKVTQSSRYLVKRTGEKVFLECVQDMDHENMFWYRQDPGLGLRLIYFSYDVKMKEKGDIPEGYSVSREKKERFSLILESASTNQTSMYLCASSITDTQYFGPGTRLTVL.